This T cell receptor (beta chain) derives from a study of CD8+ T cells in alopecia areata. Stated treatment: oral pan-JAK inhibitor, 5-10 mg twice daily. Germline values: CDR1 MDHEN, CDR2 SYDVKM. Trimming shortened V by 3 bases and J by 1 base, and 9 bases separated the two germline ends. The CDR3 runs 15 residues. RNA extraction was followed by reverse transcription into cDNA, which acted as the sequencing template. This table comes from immunoSEQ multiplex PCR, and its TCRdb copy is limited to in-frame clones, with some not included. This table holds approximately 200,000 clones, roughly three fifths found once.

This material consisted of CD4+ T cells sorted from blood, taken at week 4, from a patient treated with tofacitinib. The clonotype was recovered from a human donor with alopecia areata. The chain recombines TRBV28 with TRBJ2-2; tentatively, D is TRBD1 or TRBD2 (5 bases each). The CDR3 sequence is CASSLPGRNTGELFF. The CDR3 nucleotides are TGTGCCAGCAGTTTGCCAGGGAGGAACACCGGGGAGCTGTTTTTT.